This is a list of T cell receptor beta chains from one sample in a study of blood T cells in healthy people across ages. MiXCR was run by TCRdb on the 5' RACE reads, yielding one entry per CDR3 protein. This table has 700,000 to 850,000 distinct CDR3 sequences, about 37% appearing once. The sequencing sample was made of blood. The receptors come from a man between 18 and 29 years old in good health. Both conserved end residues are part of each CDR3. D genes are given only for firm matches. Only some rows state a clone size, as once, few, many or a class for expanded clones.

V gene,J gene,clone size,D gene,CDR3 DNA,CDR3 protein
TRBV9,TRBJ2-1,few,-,TGTGCCAGCAGCGTCGATCAGGGAGCAAGCAATGAGCAGTTCTTC,CASSVDQGASNEQFF
TRBV12-3/TRBV12-4,TRBJ2-1,-,-,TGTGCCAGCAGTCCCATGGGGGGACATCAGAGCTCCTACAATGAGCAGTTCTTC,CASSPMGGHQSSYNEQFF
TRBV12-3/TRBV12-4,TRBJ2-5,-,-,TGTGCCAGCACCCTGGTGGGGGATGAGCAGTACTTC,CASTLVGDEQYF
TRBV7-2,TRBJ2-3,few,TRBD2,TGTGCCAGCAGCAACCAGCGGGGCGGCACAGATACGCAGTATTTT,CASSNQRGGTDTQYF
TRBV4-1,TRBJ1-4,few,-,TGCGCCAGCAGCACGCCGACTGATAGGGAAAAACTGTTTTTT,CASSTPTDREKLFF
TRBV6-1,TRBJ1-2,-,-,TGTGCCAGCAGCGCCAAGGGCCCCTATGGCTACACCTTC,CASSAKGPYGYTF
TRBV11-2,TRBJ2-1,many,TRBD1,TGTGCCAGCAGCTTAAGGGACAGTTACAATGAGCAGTTCTTC,CASSLRDSYNEQFF
TRBV10-3,TRBJ2-7,-,-,TGTGCCATCAGTGAGTCGACCCCGGGCCCCTACGAGCAGTACTTC,CAISESTPGPYEQYF
TRBV20-1,TRBJ1-4,-,-,TGCAGTGCCCGGGACGGTGCAACTAATGAAAAACTGTTTTTT,CSARDGATNEKLFF
TRBV5-6,TRBJ2-6,few,TRBD1,TGTGCCAGCAGCAGAGGGGGCCTATCTGGGGCCAACGTCCTGACTTTC,CASSRGGLSGANVLTF
TRBV7-9,TRBJ2-7,-,TRBD1,TGTGCCAGCAGCTTTACAGGGGGCACTAACAATGAGCAGTACTTC,CASSFTGGTNNEQYF
TRBV12-3/TRBV12-4,TRBJ1-5,many,-,TGTGCCAGCAGTTTTGGTACAGGGTATAGCAATCAGCCCCAGCATTTT,CASSFGTGYSNQPQHF
TRBV2,TRBJ1-1,-,TRBD1,TGTGCCAGCAGCCGGACAGGGGATGAAGCTTTCTTT,CASSRTGDEAFF
TRBV2,TRBJ2-4,-,-,TGTGCCAGCAGTGATGTGGGCCCCGGAAGAAACATTCAGTACTTC,CASSDVGPGRNIQYF
TRBV12-3/TRBV12-4,TRBJ2-2,few,TRBD1,TGTGCCAGCAGTACCCCGGACAGGCAGGGCACCGGGGAGCTGTTTTTT,CASSTPDRQGTGELFF
TRBV30,TRBJ2-2,few,TRBD2,TGTGCCTGGAGAGGCGGGGGTGCGAACACCGGGGAGCTGTTTTTT,CAWRGGGANTGELFF
TRBV7-9,TRBJ2-2,-,-,TGTGCCAGCAGCTCCAGAGGGAAGACCGGGGAGCTGTTTTTT,CASSSRGKTGELFF
TRBV13,TRBJ2-7,few,-,TGTGCCAGCAGCTTTTCCCGGGCAAACTACGAGCAGTACTTC,CASSFSRANYEQYF
TRBV4-2,TRBJ2-7,few,-,TGTGCCAGCAGCCAAGATTACGAGGCTGGCGGCGAGCAGTACTTC,CASSQDYEAGGEQYF
TRBV5-1,TRBJ2-5,few,TRBD2,TGCGCCAGCCACCCGGGGCTAGCGGGGTCCCAAGAGACCCAGTACTTC,CASHPGLAGSQETQYF
TRBV14,TRBJ1-1,-,-,TGTGCCAGCAGCCAAGCGGCGGGTTGGACTGAAGCTTTCTTT,CASSQAAGWTEAFF
TRBV20-1,TRBJ2-1,-,-,TGCAGTGCTGATTCGCCTCAGGACTCCTACAATGAGCAGTTCTTC,CSADSPQDSYNEQFF
TRBV13,TRBJ2-7,few,-,TGTGCCAGCAGCCCCCAACAGCGGAGCTCCTACGAGCAGTACTTC,CASSPQQRSSYEQYF
TRBV11-2,TRBJ2-5,-,-,TGTGCCAGCAGCACCGGACGGAATTTTCGCCAAGAGACCCAGTACTTC,CASSTGRNFRQETQYF
TRBV11-2,TRBJ2-2,few,-,TGTGCCAGCAGCTTATCCGGGGGCAGCACCGGGGAGCTGTTTTTT,CASSLSGGSTGELFF
TRBV4-3,TRBJ1-4,-,-,TGCGCCAGCAGCCCCGAGGCGGAAGGCCCCCGGGTGGGCGGAAAACTGTTTTTT,CASSPEAEGPRVGGKLFF
TRBV4-2,TRBJ2-5,-,-,TGTGCCAGCAGCCGAGATACGGGCCTTAGGGAGACCCAGTACTTC,CASSRDTGLRETQYF
TRBV4-1,TRBJ1-4,-,-,TGCGCCAGCAGCCAAGGCCCCTACAGCGCGTCTAATGAAAAACTGTTTTTT,CASSQGPYSASNEKLFF
TRBV7-3,TRBJ2-5,few,-,TGTGCCAGCAGCTTAAGTATGGAAGAGACCCAGTACTTC,CASSLSMEETQYF
TRBV6-1,TRBJ2-3,many,-,TGTGCCAGCAGTCCCGGCAGCCGTAGTGGCACAGATACGCAGTATTTT,CASSPGSRSGTDTQYF
TRBV12-3/TRBV12-4,TRBJ1-2,-,-,TGTGCCAGCAAAGAGCAGGGAAACTATGGCTACACCTTC,CASKEQGNYGYTF
TRBV9,TRBJ2-1,many,TRBD2,TGTGCCAGCAGCGTGGGCGGGGGGCACGATGAGCAGTTCTTC,CASSVGGGHDEQFF
TRBV9,TRBJ1-4,-,-,TGTGCCAGCAGCCCAGGTCCAAGGGGGGGCCATGAAAAACTGTTTTTT,CASSPGPRGGHEKLFF
TRBV4-1,TRBJ2-5,-,TRBD2,TGCGCCAGACCAGTATCTTCCGCACTAGCGGGGGGGGCGGCCCAGTACTTC,CARPVSSALAGGAAQYF
TRBV2,TRBJ2-3,many,-,TGTGCCAGCAGTGACCCCAGCCCCACAGATACGCAGTATTTT,CASSDPSPTDTQYF
TRBV25-1,TRBJ2-7,-,-,TGTGCCAGCTTCAGCAGAGCCTACGAGCAGTACTTC,CASFSRAYEQYF
TRBV5-1,TRBJ2-7,many,-,TGCGCCAGCAGGGTAGTGGCATCGCGTGACGAGCAGTACTTC,CASRVVASRDEQYF
TRBV9,TRBJ2-1,few,-,TGTGCCAGCAGCGTAGAAAGGGCGAGGCAGCAGTTCTTC,CASSVERARQQFF
TRBV19,TRBJ1-5,-,-,TGTGCCAGTAGTATAGGGGAGATGAAGCCCCAGCATTTT,CASSIGEMKPQHF
TRBV7-2,TRBJ2-4,-,TRBD1,TGTGCCAGCAGCGGCCGGGACAGGGTCGGGGCCAAAAACATTCAGTACTTC,CASSGRDRVGAKNIQYF
TRBV27,TRBJ1-2,-,-,TGTGCCAGCAGTCCGAGGGGGGCAGAGATCCCATCCTATGGCTACACCTTC,CASSPRGAEIPSYGYTF
TRBV12-3/TRBV12-4,TRBJ2-7,-,-,TGTGCCAGCCGGACAACTGGGCGGTACGAGCAGTACTTC,CASRTTGRYEQYF